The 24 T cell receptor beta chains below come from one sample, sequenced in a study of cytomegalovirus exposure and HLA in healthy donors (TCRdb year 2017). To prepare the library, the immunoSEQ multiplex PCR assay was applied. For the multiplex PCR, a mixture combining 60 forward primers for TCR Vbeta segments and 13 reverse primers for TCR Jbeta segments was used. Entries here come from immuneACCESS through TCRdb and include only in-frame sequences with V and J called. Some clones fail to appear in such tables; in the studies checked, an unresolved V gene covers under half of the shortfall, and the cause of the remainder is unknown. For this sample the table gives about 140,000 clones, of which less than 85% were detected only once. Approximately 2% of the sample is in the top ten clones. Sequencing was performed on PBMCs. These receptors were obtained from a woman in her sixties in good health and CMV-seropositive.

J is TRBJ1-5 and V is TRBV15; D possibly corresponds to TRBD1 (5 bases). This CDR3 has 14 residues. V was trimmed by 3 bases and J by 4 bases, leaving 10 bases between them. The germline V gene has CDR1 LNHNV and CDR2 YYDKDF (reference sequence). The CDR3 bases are TGTGCCACCAGCAGCTGGGGGGTTAATCAGCCCCAGCATTTT. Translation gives CATSSWGVNQPQHF.

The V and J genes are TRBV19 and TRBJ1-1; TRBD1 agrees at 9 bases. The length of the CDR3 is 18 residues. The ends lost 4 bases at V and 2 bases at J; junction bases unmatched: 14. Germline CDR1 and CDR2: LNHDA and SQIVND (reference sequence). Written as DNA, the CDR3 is TGTGCCAGTAGTACTCGGCTGACAGGGGGTGTCTCCAACACTGAAGCTTTCTTT. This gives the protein CASSTRLTGGVSNTEAFF. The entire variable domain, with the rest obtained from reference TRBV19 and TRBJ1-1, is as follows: DGGITQSPKYLFRKEGQNVTLSCEQNLNHDAMYWYRQDPGQGLRLIYYSQIVNDFQKGDIAEGYSVSREKKESFPLTVTSAQKNPTAFYLCASSTRLTGGVSNTEAFFGQGTRLTVV.

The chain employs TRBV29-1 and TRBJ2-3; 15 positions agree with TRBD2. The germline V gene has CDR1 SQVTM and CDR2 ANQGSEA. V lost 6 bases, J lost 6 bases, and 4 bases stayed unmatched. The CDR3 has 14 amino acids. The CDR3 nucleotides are TGCAGCGTGGGGACTAGCGGGAGGTTGGATACGCAGTATTTT. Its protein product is CSVGTSGRLDTQYF.

CDR3 nucleotides: TGTGCCAGCAGCTTCTACAGAATCCAAGAGACCCAGTACTTC. It specifies CASSFYRIQETQYF. This chain links TRBV11-2 with TRBJ2-5; D is unresolved. V was trimmed by 3 bases and J by 1 base, leaving 9 bases between them. Germline-derived CDR1 and CDR2 are SGHAT and FQNNGV. The CDR3 length is 14 residues. The whole variable domain, filled in from reference TRBV11-2 and TRBJ2-5, reads EAGVAQSPRYKIIEKRQSVAFWCNPISGHATLYWYQQILGQGPKLLIQFQNNGVVDDSQLPKDRFSAERLKGVDSTLKIQPAKLEDSAVYLCASSFYRIQETQYFGPGTRLLVL.

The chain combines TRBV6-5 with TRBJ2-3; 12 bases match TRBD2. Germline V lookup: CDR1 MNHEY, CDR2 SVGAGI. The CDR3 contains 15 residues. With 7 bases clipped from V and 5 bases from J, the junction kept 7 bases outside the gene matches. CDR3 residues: CASTRLAGEKDTQYF. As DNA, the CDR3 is TGTGCCAGCACGAGACTAGCGGGAGAAAAAGATACGCAGTATTTT.

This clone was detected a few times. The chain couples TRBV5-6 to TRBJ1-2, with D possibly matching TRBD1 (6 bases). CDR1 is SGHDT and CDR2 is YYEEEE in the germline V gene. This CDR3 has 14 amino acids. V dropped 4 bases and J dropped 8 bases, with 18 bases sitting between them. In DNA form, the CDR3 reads TGTGCCAGCAGCCCAACCGACAGGAACGGAGGCTACACCTTC. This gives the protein CASSPTDRNGGYTF.

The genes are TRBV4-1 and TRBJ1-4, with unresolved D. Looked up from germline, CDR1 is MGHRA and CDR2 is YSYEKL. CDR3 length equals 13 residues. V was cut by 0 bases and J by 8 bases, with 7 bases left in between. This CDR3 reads CASSQESKEKLFF. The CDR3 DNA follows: TGCGCCAGCAGCCAAGAATCCAAAGAAAAACTGTTTTTT.

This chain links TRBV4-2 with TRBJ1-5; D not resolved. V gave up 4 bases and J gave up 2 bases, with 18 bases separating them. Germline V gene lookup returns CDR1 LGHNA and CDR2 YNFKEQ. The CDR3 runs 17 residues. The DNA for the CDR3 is TGTGCCAGCAGCCGCGGGGAATACAGTTTTGGCAATCAGCCCCAGCATTTT. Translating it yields CASSRGEYSFGNQPQHF.

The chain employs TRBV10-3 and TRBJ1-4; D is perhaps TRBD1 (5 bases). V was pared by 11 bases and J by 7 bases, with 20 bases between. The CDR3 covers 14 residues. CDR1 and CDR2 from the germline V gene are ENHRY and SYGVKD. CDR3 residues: CAVKAGPGGEKLFF. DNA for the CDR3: TGTGCCGTCAAGGCGGGACCGGGGGGTGAAAAACTGTTTTTT.

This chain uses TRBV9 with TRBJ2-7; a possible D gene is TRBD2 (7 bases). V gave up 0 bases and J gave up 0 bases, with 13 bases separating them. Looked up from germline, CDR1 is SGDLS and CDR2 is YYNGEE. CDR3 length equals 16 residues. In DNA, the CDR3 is TGTGCCAGCAGCGTAGGGGAGGGGGTGAACTCCTACGAGCAGTACTTC. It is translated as CASSVGEGVNSYEQYF.

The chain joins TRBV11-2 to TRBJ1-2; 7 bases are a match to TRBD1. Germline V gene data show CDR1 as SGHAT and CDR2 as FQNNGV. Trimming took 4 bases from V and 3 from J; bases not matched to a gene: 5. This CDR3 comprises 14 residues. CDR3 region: CASSSITGDYGYTF. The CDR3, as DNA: TGTGCCAGCAGCTCCATCACAGGGGACTATGGCTACACCTTC. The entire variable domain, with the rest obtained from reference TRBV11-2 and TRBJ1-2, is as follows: EAGVAQSPRYKIIEKRQSVAFWCNPISGHATLYWYQQILGQGPKLLIQFQNNGVVDDSQLPKDRFSAERLKGVDSTLKIQPAKLEDSAVYLCASSSITGDYGYTFGSGTRLTVV.

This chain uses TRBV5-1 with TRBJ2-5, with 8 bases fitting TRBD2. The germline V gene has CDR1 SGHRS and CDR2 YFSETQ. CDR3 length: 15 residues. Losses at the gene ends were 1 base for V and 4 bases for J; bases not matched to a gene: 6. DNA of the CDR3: TGCGCCAGCAGCTTGAGGAGCGGGAGCGGAGAGACCCAGTACTTC. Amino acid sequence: CASSLRSGSGETQYF.

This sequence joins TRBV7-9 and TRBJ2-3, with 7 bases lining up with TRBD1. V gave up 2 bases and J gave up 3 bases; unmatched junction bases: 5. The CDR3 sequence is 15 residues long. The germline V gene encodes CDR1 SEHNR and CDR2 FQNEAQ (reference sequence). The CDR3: CASSLKGAATDTQYF. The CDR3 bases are TGTGCCAGCAGCTTAAAGGGGGCCGCGACAGATACGCAGTATTTT.

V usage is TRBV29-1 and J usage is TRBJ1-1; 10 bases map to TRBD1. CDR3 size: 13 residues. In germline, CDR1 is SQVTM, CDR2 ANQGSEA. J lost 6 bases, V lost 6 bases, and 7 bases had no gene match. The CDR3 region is CSVDRGRLAEAFF. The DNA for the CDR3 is TGCAGCGTCGACAGGGGGCGCCTAGCTGAAGCTTTCTTT.

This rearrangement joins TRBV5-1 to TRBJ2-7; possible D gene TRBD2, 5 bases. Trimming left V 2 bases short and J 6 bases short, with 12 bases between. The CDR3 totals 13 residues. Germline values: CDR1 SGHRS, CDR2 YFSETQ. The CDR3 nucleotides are TGCGCCAGCAGCTTCTCCGAGGGTGGCGAGCAGTACTTC. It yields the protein CASSFSEGGEQYF.

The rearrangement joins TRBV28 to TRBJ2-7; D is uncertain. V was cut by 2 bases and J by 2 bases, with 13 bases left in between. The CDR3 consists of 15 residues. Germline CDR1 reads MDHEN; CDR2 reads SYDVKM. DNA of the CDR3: TGTGCCAGCAGTTTAATGGTAGCTCCAGCCTACGAGCAGTACTTC. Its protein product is CASSLMVAPAYEQYF.

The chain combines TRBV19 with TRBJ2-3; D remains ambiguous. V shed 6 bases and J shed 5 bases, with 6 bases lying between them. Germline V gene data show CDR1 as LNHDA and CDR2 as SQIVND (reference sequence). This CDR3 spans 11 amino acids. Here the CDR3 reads CASRSGDTQYF. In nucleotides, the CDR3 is TGTGCCAGTAGGTCAGGAGATACGCAGTATTTT. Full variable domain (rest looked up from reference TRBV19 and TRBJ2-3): DGGITQSPKYLFRKEGQNVTLSCEQNLNHDAMYWYRQDPGQGLRLIYYSQIVNDFQKGDIAEGYSVSREKKESFPLTVTSAQKNPTAFYLCASRSGDTQYFGPGTRLTVL.

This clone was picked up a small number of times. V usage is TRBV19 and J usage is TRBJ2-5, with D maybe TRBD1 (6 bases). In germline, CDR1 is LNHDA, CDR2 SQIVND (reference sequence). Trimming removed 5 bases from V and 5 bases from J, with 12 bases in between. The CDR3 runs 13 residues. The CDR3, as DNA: TGTGCCAGTAGTGTGGGACACTTGGAGACCCAGTACTTC. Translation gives CASSVGHLETQYF.

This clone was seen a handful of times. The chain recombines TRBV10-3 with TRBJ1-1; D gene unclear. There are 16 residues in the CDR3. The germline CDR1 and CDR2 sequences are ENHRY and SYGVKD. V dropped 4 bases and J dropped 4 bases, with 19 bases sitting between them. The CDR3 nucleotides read TGTGCCATCAGTGTCAACTCGGCCCGGGAAGGCACTGAAGCTTTCTTT. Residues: CAISVNSAREGTEAFF.

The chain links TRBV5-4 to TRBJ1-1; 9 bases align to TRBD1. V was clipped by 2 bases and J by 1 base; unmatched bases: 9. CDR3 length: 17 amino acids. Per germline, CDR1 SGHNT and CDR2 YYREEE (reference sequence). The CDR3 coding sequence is TGTGCCAGCAGCTTCCACCGACCGGGACAGGGGAACACTGAAGCTTTCTTT. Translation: CASSFHRPGQGNTEAFF.

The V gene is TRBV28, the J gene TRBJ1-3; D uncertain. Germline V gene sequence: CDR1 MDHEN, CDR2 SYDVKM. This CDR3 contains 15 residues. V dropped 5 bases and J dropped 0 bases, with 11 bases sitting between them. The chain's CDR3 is CASSLPLNSGNTIYF. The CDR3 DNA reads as TGTGCCAGCAGTCTTCCTTTAAACTCTGGAAACACCATATATTTT. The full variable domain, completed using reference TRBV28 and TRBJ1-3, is DVKVTQSSRYLVKRTGEKVFLECVQDMDHENMFWYRQDPGLGLRLIYFSYDVKMKEKGDIPEGYSVSREKKERFSLILESASTNQTSMYLCASSLPLNSGNTIYFGEGSWLTVV.

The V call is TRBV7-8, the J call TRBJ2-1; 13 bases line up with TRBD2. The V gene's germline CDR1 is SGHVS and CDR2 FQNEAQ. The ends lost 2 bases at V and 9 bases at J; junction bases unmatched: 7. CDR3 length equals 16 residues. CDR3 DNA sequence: TGTGCCAGCAGCTTACAGGGACTAGCGGGATCTGCTGAGCAGTTCTTC. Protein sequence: CASSLQGLAGSAEQFF.

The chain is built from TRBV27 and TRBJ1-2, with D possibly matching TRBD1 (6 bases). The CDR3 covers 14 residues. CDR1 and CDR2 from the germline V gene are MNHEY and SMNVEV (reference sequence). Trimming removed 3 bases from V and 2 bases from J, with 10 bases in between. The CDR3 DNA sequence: TGTGCCAGCAGTTTCGGACAGAAGAACTATGGCTACACCTTC. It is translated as CASSFGQKNYGYTF.

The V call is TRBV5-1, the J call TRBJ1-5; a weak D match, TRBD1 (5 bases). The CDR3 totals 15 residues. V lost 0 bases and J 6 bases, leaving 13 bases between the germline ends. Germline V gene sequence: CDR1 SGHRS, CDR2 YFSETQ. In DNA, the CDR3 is TGCGCCAGCAGCTTGGACGGGGGGACGGCTCAGCCCCAGCATTTT. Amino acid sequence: CASSLDGGTAQPQHF.